The rows below give T cell receptor beta chains drawn from one sample of a study of T cells after posttransplantation cyclophosphamide. The method was immunoSEQ multiplex PCR; TCRdb's version includes in-frame clones alone and lacks a portion of them. The sample records more than 30,000 clones, around nine tenths being singletons. The source material was naive CD4+ T cells sorted from PBMCs. The source is a woman aged 60-75 years in good health, CMV-negative, and a related stem cell transplant donor. CDR3s include the opening cysteine and the closing phenylalanine or tryptophan. The D gene is left open where the match is weak. For some rows the clone size is stated as once, few or many, or as a class when expanded; others skip it.

J gene | D gene | V gene | clone size | CDR3 protein | CDR3 DNA
TRBJ1-1 | - | TRBV11-2 | - | CASSSAGGRMYTEAFF | TGTGCCAGCAGCTCCGCCGGGGGGCGGATGTACACTGAAGCTTTCTTT
TRBJ2-6 | TRBD1 | TRBV19 | - | CATRTGASGANVLTF | TGTGCCACTAGGACAGGTGCCTCTGGGGCCAACGTCCTGACTTTC
TRBJ2-1 | TRBD1 | TRBV4-2 | - | CASSRSLAQGADNEQFF | TGTGCCAGCAGCCGCTCCCTGGCGCAGGGGGCGGACAATGAGCAGTTCTTC
TRBJ1-2 | - | TRBV5-4 | - | CASSLAGDVYGYTF | TGTGCCAGCAGCTTGGCAGGGGATGTATATGGCTACACCTTC
TRBJ1-1 | - | TRBV7-9 | - | CASSMDRNTEAFF | TGTGCCAGCAGCATGGACAGGAACACTGAAGCTTTCTTT
TRBJ2-7 | - | TRBV4-2 | - | CASSPDGGLRYEQYF | TGTGCCAGCAGCCCGGACGGGGGATTGAGATACGAGCAGTACTTC
TRBJ2-5 | TRBD2 | TRBV5-1 | - | CASRYQREFQETQYF | TGCGCCAGCAGATACCAGCGGGAGTTCCAAGAGACCCAGTACTTC
TRBJ2-3 | - | TRBV19 | - | CASSIHAGASTDTQYF | TGTGCCAGTAGTATCCATGCAGGGGCTAGCACAGATACGCAGTATTTT
TRBJ1-2 | - | TRBV4-1 | - | CASSQDGTYGYTF | TGCGCCAGCAGCCAAGACGGGACTTATGGCTACACCTTC
TRBJ2-1 | - | TRBV20-1 | once | CSALTYNEQFF | TGCAGTGCCTTAACCTACAATGAGCAGTTCTTC
TRBJ1-2 | - | TRBV28 | - | CASSLRQGSYGYTF | TGTGCCAGCAGTTTAAGGCAGGGAAGCTATGGCTACACCTTC
TRBJ1-1 | TRBD1 | TRBV19 | - | CASSIGTDSTEAFF | TGTGCCAGTAGTATCGGGACAGACAGCACTGAAGCTTTCTTT
TRBJ2-7 | TRBD1 | TRBV28 | - | CASSPGTGWAYEQYF | TGTGCCAGCAGCCCCGGGACAGGATGGGCCTACGAGCAGTACTTC
TRBJ2-6 | TRBD1 | TRBV29-1 | - | CSVETGGQSGANVLTF | TGCAGCGTTGAAACAGGGGGTCAGAGTGGGGCCAACGTCCTGACTTTC
TRBJ1-1 | - | TRBV7-9 | - | CASSPLGGPLNTEAFF | TGTGCCAGCAGCCCACTTGGTGGGCCCCTGAACACTGAAGCTTTCTTT
TRBJ2-2 | TRBD1 | TRBV18 | - | CASSTGVGWNTGELFF | TGTGCCAGCTCAACAGGGGTAGGATGGAACACCGGGGAGCTGTTTTTT
TRBJ2-5 | TRBD1 | TRBV6-1 | - | CASSPGQIQETQYF | TGTGCCAGCAGTCCGGGACAGATCCAAGAGACCCAGTACTTC
TRBJ2-3 | TRBD1 | TRBV28 | - | CASSLRYRGGAFPHIADTQYF | TGTGCCAGCAGTTTAAGGTATAGAGGGGGCGCTTTCCCACATATCGCAGATACGCAGTATTTT
TRBJ2-1 | TRBD2 | TRBV7-6 | - | CASSLVLRTSGIDEQFF | TGTGCCAGCAGCTTAGTGCTTAGGACTAGCGGGATTGATGAGCAGTTCTTC
TRBJ2-3 | - | TRBV5-6 | - | CASSFGHLDTQYF | TGTGCCAGCAGCTTTGGCCACCTGGATACGCAGTATTTT
TRBJ2-3 | TRBD1 | TRBV7-3 | - | CASSWGQSTDTQYF | TGTGCCAGCAGCTGGGGACAGAGCACAGATACGCAGTATTTT
TRBJ1-6 | TRBD1 | TRBV4-3 | - | CASSQSRTGISPLHF | TGCGCCAGCAGCCAATCCCGGACAGGGATATCACCCCTCCACTTT
TRBJ1-3 | - | TRBV30 | - | CACLTASGNTIYF | TGTGCCTGCCTGACAGCTTCTGGAAACACCATATATTTT
TRBJ2-3 | TRBD1 | TRBV28 | - | CASSLSLGQGLHTQYF | TGTGCCAGCAGTTTAAGCCTGGGACAGGGACTTCATACGCAGTATTTT
TRBJ2-3 | - | TRBV2 | once | CASTRGLDTQYF | TGTGCCAGCACCAGGGGATTAGATACGCAGTATTTT
TRBJ2-6 | - | TRBV9 | - | CASSVFTRGGANVLTF | TGTGCCAGCAGCGTTTTCACCCGCGGAGGGGCCAACGTCCTGACTTTC
TRBJ2-7 | TRBD1 | TRBV18 | - | CASSPLPGQGDEQYF | TGTGCCAGCTCACCATTACCGGGACAGGGGGACGAGCAGTACTTC
TRBJ1-1 | - | TRBV6-5 | once | CASSYSISRAEAFF | TGTGCCAGCAGTTACTCGATCTCCAGGGCCGAAGCTTTCTTT
TRBJ2-1 | TRBD2 | TRBV18 | - | CASSGGGNEQFF | TGTGCCAGCTCCGGGGGGGGCAATGAGCAGTTCTTC
TRBJ2-7 | TRBD2 | TRBV7-2 | - | CASSLGTSGPYEQYF | TGTGCCAGCAGCCTAGGGACTAGCGGTCCCTACGAGCAGTACTTC
TRBJ1-3 | - | TRBV7-3 | - | CASSLQGKGTGNTIYF | TGTGCCAGCAGCCTACAGGGTAAAGGAACTGGAAACACCATATATTTT
TRBJ1-1 | - | TRBV11-3 | - | CASSAGVNTEAFF | TGTGCCAGCAGCGCCGGAGTGAACACTGAAGCTTTCTTT
TRBJ1-5 | TRBD1 | TRBV27 | - | CASRSTGVDNQPQHF | TGTGCCAGCAGGTCGACAGGGGTGGACAATCAGCCCCAGCATTTT
TRBJ1-5 | - | TRBV4-1 | - | CASSQAGLVSNQPQHF | TGCGCCAGCAGCCAAGCAGGGTTAGTTAGCAATCAGCCCCAGCATTTT
TRBJ2-7 | TRBD2 | TRBV9 | - | CASSVQAGNYEQYF | TGTGCCAGCAGCGTACAAGCGGGGAACTACGAGCAGTACTTC
TRBJ2-3 | - | TRBV5-1 | - | CASSLDGDTQYF | TGCGCCAGCAGCTTGGACGGAGATACGCAGTATTTT
TRBJ2-5 | - | TRBV7-8 | - | CASSSGTGREETQYF | TGTGCCAGCAGCAGCGGGACAGGACGAGAAGAGACCCAGTACTTC
TRBJ1-6 | TRBD1 | TRBV19 | - | CASSLWRDRGSPLHF | TGTGCCAGTAGTCTCTGGCGGGACAGGGGTTCACCCCTCCACTTT
TRBJ2-7 | TRBD1 | TRBV7-2 | - | CASSSQGGSQEQYF | TGTGCCAGCAGCTCACAGGGGGGCTCACAAGAGCAGTACTTC
TRBJ2-7 | - | TRBV28 | - | CASSLSRKALREQYF | TGTGCCAGCAGTTTATCGAGGAAAGCCCTACGGGAGCAGTACTTC
TRBJ2-2 | - | TRBV4-2 | - | CASSQVREWGAGELFF | TGTGCCAGCAGCCAAGTCCGGGAGTGGGGGGCCGGGGAGCTGTTTTTT
TRBJ1-2 | - | TRBV7-2 | - | CASSLGGGGPNYGYTF | TGTGCCAGCAGCTTAGGGGGAGGGGGGCCTAACTATGGCTACACCTTC